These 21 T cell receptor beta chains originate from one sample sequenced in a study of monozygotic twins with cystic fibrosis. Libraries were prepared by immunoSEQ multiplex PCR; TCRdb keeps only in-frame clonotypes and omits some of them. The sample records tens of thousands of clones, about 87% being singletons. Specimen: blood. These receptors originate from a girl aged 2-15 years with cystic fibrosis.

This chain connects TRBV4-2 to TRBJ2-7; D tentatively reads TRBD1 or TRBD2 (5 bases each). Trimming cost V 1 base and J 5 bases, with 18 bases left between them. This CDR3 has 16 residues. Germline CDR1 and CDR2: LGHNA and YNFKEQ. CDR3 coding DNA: TGTGCCAGCAGCCAAGGGGAATGGGACCTAGAAAACGAGCAGTACTTC. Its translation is CASSQGEWDLENEQYF.

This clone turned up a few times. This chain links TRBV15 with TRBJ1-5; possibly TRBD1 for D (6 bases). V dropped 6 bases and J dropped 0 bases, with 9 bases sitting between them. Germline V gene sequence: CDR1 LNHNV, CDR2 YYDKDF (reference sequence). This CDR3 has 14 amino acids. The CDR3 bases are TGTGCCACCAGTCAGGACAGTAGCAATCAGCCCCAGCATTTT. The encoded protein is CATSQDSSNQPQHF.

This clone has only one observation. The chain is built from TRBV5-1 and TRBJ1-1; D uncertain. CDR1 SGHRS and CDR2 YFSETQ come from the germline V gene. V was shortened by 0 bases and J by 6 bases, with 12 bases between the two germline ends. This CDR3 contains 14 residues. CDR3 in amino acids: CASSLAGSAPEAFF. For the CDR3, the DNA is TGCGCCAGCAGCTTGGCCGGGAGTGCCCCTGAAGCTTTCTTT.

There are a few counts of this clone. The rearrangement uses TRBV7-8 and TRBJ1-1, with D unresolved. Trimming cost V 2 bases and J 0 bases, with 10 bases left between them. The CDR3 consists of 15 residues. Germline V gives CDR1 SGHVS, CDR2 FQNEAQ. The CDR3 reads CASSLSVWLNTEAFF. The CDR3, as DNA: TGTGCCAGCAGCTTATCAGTTTGGTTGAACACTGAAGCTTTCTTT.

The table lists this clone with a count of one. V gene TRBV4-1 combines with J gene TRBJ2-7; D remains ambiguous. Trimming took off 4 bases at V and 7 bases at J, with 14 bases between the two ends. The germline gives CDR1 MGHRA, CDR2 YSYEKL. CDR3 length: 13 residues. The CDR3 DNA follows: TGCGCCAGCAGCCGTCGCGGATACGATGAGCAGTACTTC. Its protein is CASSRRGYDEQYF.

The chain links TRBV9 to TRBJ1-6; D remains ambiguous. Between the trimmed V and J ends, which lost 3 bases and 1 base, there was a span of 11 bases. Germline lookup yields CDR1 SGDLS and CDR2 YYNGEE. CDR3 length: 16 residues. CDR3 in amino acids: CASSGQMGSYNSPLHF. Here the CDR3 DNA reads TGTGCCAGCAGCGGACAAATGGGGTCCTATAATTCACCCCTCCACTTT.

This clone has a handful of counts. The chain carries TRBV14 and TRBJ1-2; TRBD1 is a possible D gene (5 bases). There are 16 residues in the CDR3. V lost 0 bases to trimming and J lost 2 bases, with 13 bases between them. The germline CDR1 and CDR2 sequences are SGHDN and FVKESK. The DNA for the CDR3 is TGTGCCAGCAGCCAAGATCTAGCCCGGGGCAACTATGGCTACACCTTC. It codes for CASSQDLARGNYGYTF.

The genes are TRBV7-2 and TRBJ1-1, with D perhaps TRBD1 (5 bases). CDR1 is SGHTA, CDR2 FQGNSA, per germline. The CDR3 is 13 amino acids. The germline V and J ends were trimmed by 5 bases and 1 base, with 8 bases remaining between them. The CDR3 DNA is TGTGCCAGCAGCGTCGACAGGAACACTGAAGCTTTCTTT. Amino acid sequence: CASSVDRNTEAFF.

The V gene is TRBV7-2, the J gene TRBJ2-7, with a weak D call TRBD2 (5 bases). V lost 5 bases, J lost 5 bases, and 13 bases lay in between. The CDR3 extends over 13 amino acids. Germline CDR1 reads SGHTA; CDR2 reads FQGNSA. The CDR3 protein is CASSISSSNEQYF. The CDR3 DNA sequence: TGTGCCAGCAGCATTTCTTCTAGCAACGAGCAGTACTTC.

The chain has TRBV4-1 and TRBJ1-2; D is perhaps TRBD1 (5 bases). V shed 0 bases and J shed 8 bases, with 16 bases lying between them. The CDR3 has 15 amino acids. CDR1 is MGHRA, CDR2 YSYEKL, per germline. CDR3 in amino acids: CASSQELTDPQGYTF. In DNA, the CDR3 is TGCGCCAGCAGCCAAGAGTTGACAGACCCTCAGGGCTACACCTTC.

The CDR3 protein is CASNWYGGPEKTQYF. The CDR3 DNA is TGCGCCAGCAACTGGTACGGGGGGCCAGAAAAGACCCAGTACTTC. The V call is TRBV5-1, the J call TRBJ2-5; possibly TRBD2 for D (7 bases). The CDR3 consists of 15 residues. Trimming pared 6 bases from V and 6 bases from J, leaving 21 bases between. Germline lookup yields CDR1 SGHRS and CDR2 YFSETQ.

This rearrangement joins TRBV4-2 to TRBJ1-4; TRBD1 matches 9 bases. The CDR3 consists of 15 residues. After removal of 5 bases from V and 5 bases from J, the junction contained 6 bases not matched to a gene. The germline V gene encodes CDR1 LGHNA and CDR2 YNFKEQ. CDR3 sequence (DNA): TGTGCCAGCAGCTTACCCGGGACAGGGAATGAAAAACTGTTTTTT. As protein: CASSLPGTGNEKLFF.

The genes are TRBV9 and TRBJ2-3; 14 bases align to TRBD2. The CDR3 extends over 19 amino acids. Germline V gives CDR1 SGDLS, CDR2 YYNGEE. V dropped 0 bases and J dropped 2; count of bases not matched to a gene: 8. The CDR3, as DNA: TGTGCCAGCAGCGTAGCCCTGGGACTAGCGGGGGCCGACACAGATACGCAGTATTTT. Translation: CASSVALGLAGADTDTQYF.

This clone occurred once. CDR3 sequence: CASSTGTGKNTEAFF. CDR3 sequence (DNA): TGCGCCAGCAGCACCGGGACAGGGAAGAACACTGAAGCTTTCTTT. The rearrangement links TRBV4-1 to TRBJ1-1; 9 bases match TRBD1. The CDR3 is 15 residues long. Germline-derived CDR1 and CDR2 are MGHRA and YSYEKL. V lost 5 bases, J lost 1 base, and 5 bases stayed unmatched.

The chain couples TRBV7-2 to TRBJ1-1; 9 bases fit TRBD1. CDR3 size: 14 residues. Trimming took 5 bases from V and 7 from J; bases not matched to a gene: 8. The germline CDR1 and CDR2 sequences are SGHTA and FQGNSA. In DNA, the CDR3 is TGTGCCAGCAGCCCCAACAGGGGGCGAGGTGAAGCTTTCTTT. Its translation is CASSPNRGRGEAFF. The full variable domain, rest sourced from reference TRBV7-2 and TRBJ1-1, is GAGVSQSPSNKVTEKGKDVELRCDPISGHTALYWYRQSLGQGLEFLIYFQGNSAPDKSGLPSDRFSAERTGGSVSTLTIQRTQQEDSAVYLCASSPNRGRGEAFFGQGTRLTVV.

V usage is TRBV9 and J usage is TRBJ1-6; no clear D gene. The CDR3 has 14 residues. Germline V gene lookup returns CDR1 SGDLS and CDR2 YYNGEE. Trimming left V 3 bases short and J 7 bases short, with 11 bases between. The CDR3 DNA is TGTGCCAGCAGCGGATCAAGAGAGAATTCACCCCTCCACTTT. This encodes CASSGSRENSPLHF.

CDR3 bases: TGTGCCAGCAGCTTGGCTCCTAGGCACGCTTACGAGCAGTACTTC. Its protein product is CASSLAPRHAYEQYF. This chain links TRBV7-2 with TRBJ2-7; no definite D call. V gave up 3 bases and J gave up 4 bases, with 16 bases separating them. This CDR3 region has 15 residues. Germline V gene data show CDR1 as SGHTA and CDR2 as FQGNSA.

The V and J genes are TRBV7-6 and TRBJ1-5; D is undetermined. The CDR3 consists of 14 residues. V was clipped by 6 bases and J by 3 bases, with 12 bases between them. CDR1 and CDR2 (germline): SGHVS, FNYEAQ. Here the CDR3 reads CASRESGTNQPQHF. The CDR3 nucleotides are TGTGCCAGCAGAGAATCAGGAACCAATCAGCCCCAGCATTTT.

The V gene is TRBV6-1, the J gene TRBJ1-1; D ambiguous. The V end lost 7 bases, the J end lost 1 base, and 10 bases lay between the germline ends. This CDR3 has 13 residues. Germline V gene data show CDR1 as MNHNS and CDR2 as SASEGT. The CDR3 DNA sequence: TGTGCCAGCATGGGAGGAAAGAACACTGAAGCTTTCTTT. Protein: CASMGGKNTEAFF.

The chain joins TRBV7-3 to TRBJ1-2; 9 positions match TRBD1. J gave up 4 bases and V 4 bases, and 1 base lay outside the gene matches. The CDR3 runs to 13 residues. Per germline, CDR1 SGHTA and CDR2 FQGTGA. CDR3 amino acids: CASSSTGGYGYTF. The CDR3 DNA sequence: TGTGCCAGCAGCTCGACAGGGGGCTATGGCTACACCTTC.

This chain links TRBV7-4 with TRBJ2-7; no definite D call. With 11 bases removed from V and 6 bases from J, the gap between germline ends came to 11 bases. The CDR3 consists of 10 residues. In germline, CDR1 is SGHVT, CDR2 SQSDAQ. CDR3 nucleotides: TGTGCCCTCTACTTTCGCGAGCAGTACTTC. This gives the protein CALYFREQYF.